These 30 T cell receptor beta chains share one sample of origin, sequenced in a study of metastatic and nonmetastatic thyroid tumors. Patients had received no treatment of any kind before thyroid surgery. TCRdb used MiXCR to call clones anew from the PCR reads. The sample has around 5,000 clones, about 25% seen once. Specimen: adjacent normal tissue. All receptors derive from a male donor with papillary thyroid cancer or a benign thyroid nodule (not recorded which). Some clones in this sample may be carry-over from other donors' samples.

CDR3 loop: CASILPQAQETQYF. The CDR3 coding sequence is TGCGCCAGCATCCTGCCACAGGCCCAAGAGACCCAGTACTTC. The chain links TRBV5-1 to TRBJ2-5; tentatively, D is TRBD1 (5 bases). This CDR3 contains 14 residues. Germline V gene lookup returns CDR1 SGHRS and CDR2 YFSETQ. Trimming left V 6 bases short and J 1 base short, with 13 bases between.

This clone appeared many times. The chain uses TRBV6-1 and TRBJ2-7; TRBD2 agrees at 15 bases. Trimming took 6 bases from V and 2 from J; bases not matched to a gene: 5. The CDR3 consists of 16 residues. Germline loops: CDR1 MNHNS, CDR2 SASEGT. The CDR3 is CASREGLAGGPYEQYF. The CDR3 DNA reads TGTGCCAGCAGGGAGGGACTAGCGGGAGGTCCCTACGAGCAGTACTTC.

The chain recombines TRBV5-1 with TRBJ1-4; 9 positions match TRBD1. Germline CDR1 SGHRS, CDR2 YFSETQ. The CDR3 sequence is 15 residues long. V was pared by 2 bases and J by 7 bases, with 6 bases of the junction left unmatched. The CDR3 DNA follows: TGCGCCAGCAGCTTACAGGGGGCGGTTTTTGAAAAACTGTTTTTT. This sequence encodes CASSLQGAVFEKLFF. Together with reference TRBV5-1 and TRBJ1-4, the CDR3 gives the full variable domain: KAGVTQTPRYLIKTRGQQVTLSCSPISGHRSVSWYQQTPGQGLQFLFEYFSETQRNKGNFPGRFSGRQFSNSRSEMNVSTLELGDSALYLCASSLQGAVFEKLFFGSGTQLSVL.

The chain recombines TRBV4-2 with TRBJ1-2, with a weak D call TRBD1 (6 bases). The CDR3 runs to 15 residues. The germline V gene encodes CDR1 LGHNA and CDR2 YNFKEQ. V was cut by 4 bases and J by 8 bases, with 20 bases left in between. For the CDR3, the DNA is TGTGCCAGCAGCCCAGCCGATATACAGGGTCGCGGCTACACCTTC. It codes for CASSPADIQGRGYTF.

This clone occurred many times. This specimen includes other DNA sequences encoding the same CDR3. The gene calls are TRBV29-1 and TRBJ2-1; the D call may be TRBD1 or TRBD2 (5 bases each). The CDR3 sequence is 13 residues long. Per germline, CDR1 SQVTM and CDR2 ANQGSEA. Between the trimmed V and J ends, which lost 7 bases and 5 bases, there was a span of 15 bases. The CDR3 reads CSGEGWTNNEQFF. DNA of the CDR3: TGCAGCGGAGAGGGGTGGACCAACAATGAGCAGTTCTTC.

CDR3 bases: TGTGCCAGCAGAAGGTACGGGACGCAATACGAGCAGTACTTC. Amino acids: CASRRYGTQYEQYF. The chain has TRBV6-1 and TRBJ2-7; D is tentatively TRBD1 or TRBD2 (5 bases each). V was pared by 6 bases and J by 4 bases, with 16 bases between. The CDR3 has 14 amino acids. The germline V gene encodes CDR1 MNHNS and CDR2 SASEGT.

This clone was recorded a few times. The rearrangement uses TRBV2 and TRBJ2-7; D may be TRBD1 (5 bases). V was shortened by 8 bases and J by 5 bases, with 10 bases between the two germline ends. This CDR3 spans 11 amino acids. Germline lookup yields CDR1 SNHLY and CDR2 FYNNEI. The chain's CDR3 is CASHWGHEQYF. The CDR3 bases are TGTGCCAGCCATTGGGGCCACGAGCAGTACTTC.

This chain uses TRBV20-1 with TRBJ2-2, with D perhaps matching TRBD2 (5 bases). CDR1 is DFQATT and CDR2 is SNEGSKA in the germline V gene (reference sequence). The CDR3 length is 15 residues. Trimming cost V 1 base and J 0 bases, with 9 bases left between them. The CDR3 spells CSARGPEANTGELFF. CDR3 sequence (DNA): TGCAGTGCTAGAGGCCCGGAGGCGAACACCGGGGAGCTGTTTTTT.

Relative to its sample, this clone is large (0.1 to 1%). The V call is TRBV25-1, the J call TRBJ2-3; TRBD1 might be the D (5 bases). Trimming pared 3 bases from V and 13 bases from J, leaving 14 bases between. Germline CDR1 and CDR2: MGHDK and SYGVNS. The CDR3 consists of 12 residues. This CDR3 is CASSDAGFQEYF. CDR3 coding DNA: TGTGCCAGCAGTGACGCAGGGTTTCAGGAGTATTTT.

This clone was counted many times. This chain links TRBV2 with TRBJ2-3; 7 nucleotides line up with TRBD2. Germline trimming cut 6 bases from V and 5 bases from J; bases unmatched to any gene: 5. This CDR3 is 13 amino acids long. CDR1 SNHLY and CDR2 FYNNEI come from the germline V gene. CDR3: CASRGEGQDTQYF. Written as DNA, the CDR3 is TGTGCCAGCAGGGGGGAGGGCCAAGATACGCAGTATTTT.

V usage is TRBV15 and J usage is TRBJ1-4; tentatively, D is TRBD1 (6 bases). CDR3 length equals 14 residues. CDR1 is LNHNV, CDR2 YYDKDF, per germline (reference sequence). V dropped 0 bases and J dropped 7 bases, with 9 bases sitting between them. As DNA, the CDR3 is TGTGCCACCAGCAGAGATGTGGGGGCTGAAAAACTGTTTTTT. Its protein product is CATSRDVGAEKLFF.

The chain links TRBV6-1 to TRBJ2-7; TRBD1 agrees at 8 bases. The CDR3 length is 14 residues. CDR1 and CDR2 (germline): MNHNS, SASEGT. Losses at the gene ends were 5 bases for V and 6 bases for J; bases not matched to a gene: 9. In DNA form, the CDR3 reads TGTGCCAGCAGTTTGGGACAGGAACTGGGCGAGCAGTACTTC. It specifies CASSLGQELGEQYF.

This clone counts as medium-sized. CDR3 bases: TGTGCCACCAGTGACCCCCCCTACAGCGGGAGGTCTGAGCAGTTCTTC. Its protein product is CATSDPPYSGRSEQFF. V is TRBV24-1 and J is TRBJ2-1; TRBD2 matches at 9 bases. Germline V lookup: CDR1 KGHDR, CDR2 SFDVKD. Losses at the gene ends were 4 bases for V and 9 bases for J; bases not matched to a gene: 12. The CDR3 totals 16 residues.

By sample fraction, this clone is medium-sized. This sequence joins TRBV2 and TRBJ2-7; 9 bases are a match to TRBD1. This CDR3 has 15 amino acids. Germline V CDR1 and CDR2: SNHLY, FYNNEI. V shed 6 bases and J 2 bases; nucleotides not matched to a gene: 8. DNA of the CDR3: TGTGCCAGCAGGAAGGCCGGGACAGGGACCTACGAGCAGTACTTC. Its translation is CASRKAGTGTYEQYF.

This clone appeared many times. The chain recombines TRBV28 with TRBJ2-3, with TRBD2 matching 14 bases. CDR3 length: 18 amino acids. Germline lookup yields CDR1 MDHEN and CDR2 SYDVKM. V shed 4 bases, J shed 3 bases, and the junction held 9 bases outside the gene matches. The CDR3 loop reads CASSSSGTSGGRTDTQYF. In DNA form, the CDR3 reads TGTGCCAGCAGTTCGTCCGGGACTAGCGGGGGTAGGACAGATACGCAGTATTTT.

This clone came up a few times. The chain uses TRBV20-1 and TRBJ1-1; 12 bases fit TRBD1. V was pared by 5 bases and J by 0 bases, with 10 bases of the junction left unmatched. Germline loops: CDR1 DFQATT, CDR2 SNEGSKA (reference sequence). CDR3 size: 17 residues. The CDR3 spells CSAGRTGTGGLNTEAFF. The CDR3 DNA is TGCAGTGCTGGACGAACCGGGACAGGGGGCTTGAACACTGAAGCTTTCTTT.

This clone turned up a few times. A single base separates this from a much larger clone, so it may be a read error. V and J are TRBV6-2 or TRBV6-3 and TRBJ1-1, with D uncertain. The CDR3 covers 14 residues. Looked up from germline, CDR1 is MNHEY and CDR2 is SVGEGT. In DNA, the CDR3 is TGTGCCGGCAGTTACTCCAGCGGGGTAACTGAAGCTTTCTTT. Translated: CAGSYSSGVTEAFF.

The gene calls are TRBV7-2 and TRBJ1-1, with D unclear. Trimming shortened V by 2 bases and J by 0 bases, and 4 bases separated the two germline ends. There are 13 residues in the CDR3. CDR1 is SGHTA and CDR2 is FQGNSA in the germline V gene. The CDR3 nucleotides are TGTGCCAGCAGCTTATTTCTGAACACTGAAGCTTTCTTT. This translates into CASSLFLNTEAFF.

This chain uses TRBV28 with TRBJ2-3; D assignment may be TRBD1 or TRBD2 (5 bases each). The CDR3 length is 16 residues. CDR1 and CDR2 from the germline V gene are MDHEN and SYDVKM. V was trimmed by 6 bases and J by 1 base, leaving 17 bases between them. The CDR3: CASRDGAGTRTDTQYF. CDR3 DNA: TGTGCCAGCAGGGACGGAGCAGGGACCCGCACAGATACGCAGTATTTT.

This clone was seen only a few times. The chain couples TRBV7-8 to TRBJ2-1; no clear D gene. V was pared by 1 base and J by 3 bases, with 10 bases between. Germline-derived CDR1 and CDR2 are SGHVS and FQNEAQ. CDR3 length: 15 amino acids. The DNA for the CDR3 is TGTGCCAGCAGCTTAGATTATGGGGACTACAATGAGCAGTTCTTC. Protein sequence: CASSLDYGDYNEQFF.

This clone was recorded a few times. The chain joins TRBV19 to TRBJ1-5; possible D gene TRBD1, 6 bases. The CDR3 loop spans 15 amino acids. Per germline, CDR1 LNHDA and CDR2 SQIVND (reference sequence). Trimming removed 7 bases at V and 3 bases at J, with 16 bases between. Here the CDR3 DNA reads TGTGCCAGTAAGGGATTACAGGGCCCCAATCAGCCCCAGCATTTT. Its protein is CASKGLQGPNQPQHF.

By frequency in the sample, this clone is large. The genes are TRBV4-1 and TRBJ1-3; D unclear. The germline V gene encodes CDR1 MGHRA and CDR2 YSYEKL. V lost 2 bases, J lost 4 bases, and 6 bases lay in between. This CDR3 is 13 amino acids long. As DNA, the CDR3 is TGCGCCAGCAGCCAAACTAGAGGAAACACCATATATTTT. Amino acid sequence: CASSQTRGNTIYF.

The chain joins TRBV27 to TRBJ1-2; maybe TRBD1 (5 bases). In germline, CDR1 is MNHEY, CDR2 SMNVEV (reference sequence). The CDR3 contains 14 residues. The V end was cut by 5 bases, the J end by 5 bases, with 15 bases between. CDR3 residues: CASSVGDVGYGYTF. In DNA, the CDR3 is TGTGCCAGCAGTGTAGGGGACGTAGGGTATGGCTACACCTTC.

V and J are TRBV5-1 and TRBJ2-3, with 13 bases matching TRBD2. Trimming took 2 bases from V and 4 from J; bases not matched to a gene: 4. The CDR3 has 16 amino acids. Germline V lookup: CDR1 SGHRS, CDR2 YFSETQ. The CDR3 DNA sequence: TGCGCCAGCAGCTTAACTAGCGGGGGGGCCCCAGATACGCAGTATTTT. Translated, it gives CASSLTSGGAPDTQYF.

This sequence joins TRBV3-1 and TRBJ2-3; 11 bases map to TRBD2. Trimming took 1 base from V and 2 from J; bases not matched to a gene: 11. Germline CDR1 LGHDT, CDR2 YNNKEL (reference sequence). This CDR3 region has 19 residues. CDR3 DNA sequence: TGTGCCAGCAGCCAAGTGGCTAGCGGGGGGCACTACATCACAGATACGCAGTATTTT. Amino acids: CASSQVASGGHYITDTQYF.

This clone turned up a few times. The V call is TRBV28, the J call TRBJ1-5; D is unclear. The CDR3 sequence is 13 residues long. Trimming removed 3 bases at V and 7 bases at J, with 10 bases between. The germline V gene encodes CDR1 MDHEN and CDR2 SYDVKM. CDR3 coding DNA: TGTGCCAGCAGTTTTGGTTTAAAGCAGCCCCAGCATTTT. It encodes CASSFGLKQPQHF.

By sample fraction, this clone is large. The chain is built from TRBV5-1 and TRBJ2-1; 9 bases are a match to TRBD2. The CDR3 runs to 15 residues. Germline trimming cut 4 bases from V and 4 bases from J; bases unmatched to any gene: 6. The germline gives CDR1 SGHRS, CDR2 YFSETQ. Here the CDR3 reads CASSRTTSGYNEQFF. CDR3 in DNA: TGCGCCAGCAGCCGCACCACTAGCGGGTACAATGAGCAGTTCTTC.

The chain links TRBV6-2 or TRBV6-3 to TRBJ2-3, with 9 bases matching TRBD2. From germline, CDR1 is MNHEY and CDR2 SVGEGT. Trimming cost V 7 bases and J 4 bases; bases outside gene matches: 3. The CDR3 sequence is 13 residues long. In DNA form, the CDR3 reads TGTGCCAGCAAAAAGCGGGGGGCAGATACGCAGTATTTT. This sequence encodes CASKKRGADTQYF.

This chain joins TRBV7-2 and TRBJ2-3; 12 bases are a match to TRBD2. The CDR3 has 17 amino acids. Per the germline V gene, CDR1 is SGHTA and CDR2 is FQGNSA. Trimming removed 1 base from V and 4 bases from J; junction bases left unmatched: 6. CDR3 amino acids: CASSLGLAGGPADTQYF. CDR3 DNA sequence: TGTGCCAGCAGCTTAGGGCTAGCGGGAGGGCCGGCAGATACGCAGTATTTT.

The J gene is TRBJ1-1, the V gene TRBV30; 8 nucleotides agree with TRBD1. V trimming: 3 bases; J trimming: 1 base; junction bases outside the gene matches: 4. CDR1 is GTSNPN, CDR2 SVGIG, per germline (reference sequence). There are 14 residues in the CDR3. CDR3: CAWRRTGRNTEAFF. CDR3 sequence (DNA): TGTGCCTGGAGGAGGACAGGGAGGAACACTGAAGCTTTCTTT.